Included here is one TCR beta chain sequence, with context. The primer mix had 60 Vbeta and 13 Jbeta primers. The method was immunoSEQ multiplex PCR; TCRdb's version includes in-frame clones alone and lacks a portion of them. The sample lists some 180,000 clones, over 75% occurring once. V dropped 4 bases and J dropped 2; count of bases not matched to a gene: 5. Germline lookup yields CDR1 SGHRS and CDR2 YFSETQ. There are 14 residues in the CDR3. This record belongs to a study of cytomegalovirus exposure and HLA in healthy donors. About the research overall: Just over 80% of 350 to 400 genotyped donors fell in the Caucasian-associated ancestry cluster.

The TCR was taken from a woman under 40 in good health and CMV-seronegative. The chain combines TRBV5-1 with TRBJ2-5; TRBD2 matches 7 bases. Material: PBMCs. The CDR3 sequence: CASSRGEGQETQYF. The CDR3 region has the DNA TGCGCCAGCAGCCGGGGGGAGGGGCAAGAGACCCAGTACTTC.